Given below is one T cell receptor beta chain in context. Its antigen is as yet unknown. During the collection period, no donor immune events like infections were recorded. The sample belongs to a study of identifying expanded T cells in peripheral blood. Data came from immunoSEQ multiplex PCR; TCRdb stores just in-frame clones and leaves some out. This sample carries 70,000 to 100,000 clones, more than 75% of them seen once, and the ten largest clones take about 5.6%. Study-level points and caveats: Roughly 1.2 clones differed between technical replicates, versus 16.4 and 19 over time. Approximately two-week clone count variance significantly increased as total template count grew.

V lost 6 bases and J 0 bases, leaving 18 bases between the germline ends. CDR1 and CDR2 from the germline V gene are KGHSH and LQKENI. This CDR3 contains 16 residues. The chain combines TRBV18 with TRBJ2-7, with D perhaps matching TRBD2 (5 bases). The sample consisted of blood. The clonotype comes from a person aged 18-70 years in good health. DNA for the CDR3: TGTGCCAGCTCCCAAACCCAAACTAGGGCCTCCTACGAGCAGTACTTC. It yields the protein CASSQTQTRASYEQYF.